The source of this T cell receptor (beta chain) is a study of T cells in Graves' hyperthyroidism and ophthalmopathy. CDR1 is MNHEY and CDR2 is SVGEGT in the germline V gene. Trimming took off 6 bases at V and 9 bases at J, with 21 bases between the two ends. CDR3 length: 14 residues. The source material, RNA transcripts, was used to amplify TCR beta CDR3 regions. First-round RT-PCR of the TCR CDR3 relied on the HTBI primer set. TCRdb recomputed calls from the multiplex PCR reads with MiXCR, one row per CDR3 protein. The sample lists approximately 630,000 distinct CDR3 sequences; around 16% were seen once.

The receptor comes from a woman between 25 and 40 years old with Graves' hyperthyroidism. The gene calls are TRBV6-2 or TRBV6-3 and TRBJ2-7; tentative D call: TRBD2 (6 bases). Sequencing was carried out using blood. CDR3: CASSDPSGLPAQYF. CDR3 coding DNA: TGTGCCAGCAGCGATCCCTCGGGACTGCCGGCGCAGTACTTC.